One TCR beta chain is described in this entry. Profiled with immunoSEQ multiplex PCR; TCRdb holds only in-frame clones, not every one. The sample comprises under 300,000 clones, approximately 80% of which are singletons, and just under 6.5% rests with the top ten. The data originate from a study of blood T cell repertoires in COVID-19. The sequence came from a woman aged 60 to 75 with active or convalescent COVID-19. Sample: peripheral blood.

This CDR3 reads CASSQDGQQQETQYF. In DNA, the CDR3 is TGTGCCAGCAGCCAGGATGGGCAGCAACAAGAGACCCAGTACTTC. V is TRBV7-2 and J is TRBJ2-5; D gene uncertain. The germline V gene has CDR1 SGHTA and CDR2 FQGNSA. Trimming stripped 5 bases from V and 2 bases from J, with 15 bases between. This CDR3 comprises 15 residues.